The sample holds a few counts of the clone carrying this TCR beta chain. The antigen is not known. The data originate from a study of identical twins. TCRdb passed the 5' RACE reads through MiXCR, listing each CDR3 protein once. The sample holds some 1,600,000 distinct CDR3 sequences, about 30% seen once. Germline loops: CDR1 SNHLY, CDR2 FYNNEI. CDR3 length equals 14 residues. The ends lost 6 bases at V and 4 bases at J; junction bases unmatched: 7. Study conclusions and caveats: The study found excess low generation probability among twin-shared out-of-frame alpha sequences. Twin pairs had excess sharing that was weaker in beta out-of-frame sequences.

Source material: cord blood. This receptor was obtained from a newborn girl in good health. The genes are TRBV2 and TRBJ2-3; 7 nucleotides match TRBD1. The CDR3 is CASSKGATADTQYF. The CDR3 DNA reads as TGTGCCAGCAGCAAGGGGGCCACCGCAGATACGCAGTATTTT.